Following are 15 T cell receptor beta chains from one sample sequenced in a study of CD8+CD57+ T cells in acquired aplastic anemia. Researchers used genomic DNA as the template to profile TCR beta VDJ and CDR3. TCRdb reanalysed the reads using MiXCR and keeps one entry per CDR3 protein. The data show roughly 190,000 distinct CDR3 sequences, approximately 52% seen once. The source material was sorted CD4+, CD8+, or CD8+CD57+ T cells (not recorded which) from PBMCs. The receptors here all came from a human donor in good health, serving as a control.

This clonotype was counted ten times or more. The chain links TRBV14 to TRBJ2-1; a weak D match, TRBD1 (5 bases). The ends were cut back, 4 bases at V and 3 bases at J, with 16 bases in the middle. CDR3 size: 16 residues. Germline CDR1 reads SGHDN; CDR2 reads FVKESK. CDR3 loop: CASSPNYGHSYNEQFF. The DNA for the CDR3 is TGTGCCAGCAGCCCTAACTACGGACACAGCTACAATGAGCAGTTCTTC.

In this sample, this clonotype turned up a few times. V and J are TRBV5-4 and TRBJ2-2, with 14 bases matching TRBD2. V trimming: 3 bases; J trimming: 1 base; junction bases outside the gene matches: 5. The CDR3 extends over 18 amino acids. Germline V gives CDR1 SGHNT, CDR2 YYREEE (reference sequence). The CDR3 loop is CASSSGGLAGGNTGELFF. DNA of the CDR3: TGTGCCAGCAGCTCGGGCGGACTAGCGGGAGGGAACACCGGGGAGCTGTTTTTT. Full variable domain (missing parts from reference TRBV5-4 and TRBJ2-2): ETGVTQSPTHLIKTRGQQVTLRCSSQSGHNTVSWYQQALGQGPQFIFQYYREEENGRGNFPPRFSGLQFPNYSSELNVNALELDDSALYLCASSSGGLAGGNTGELFFGEGSRLTVL.

The chain links TRBV10-3 to TRBJ2-7; D uncertain. In germline, CDR1 is ENHRY, CDR2 SYGVKD. The V gene lost 0 bases and the J gene lost 5 bases, with 17 bases spanning the gap. The CDR3 sequence is 16 residues long. The CDR3 nucleotides read TGTGCCATCAGTGAGTCGGGCGACACCCGTGGCAACGAGCAGTACTTC. Translation: CAISESGDTRGNEQYF.

In its sample, this clonotype was seen many times. This chain links TRBV20-1 with TRBJ1-2, with 7 bases matching TRBD1. The germline V gene has CDR1 DFQATT and CDR2 SNEGSKA (reference sequence). This CDR3 contains 13 residues. Trimming cost V 3 bases and J 2 bases; bases outside gene matches: 3. The CDR3 reads CSARAGQNYGYTF. The CDR3 region has the DNA TGCAGTGCTAGGGCGGGACAGAACTATGGCTACACCTTC.

The table lists this clonotype with a count of one. This chain uses TRBV20-1 with TRBJ2-7, with D perhaps matching TRBD1 (6 bases). This CDR3 has 15 residues. The V end lost 1 base, the J end lost 3 bases, and 16 bases lay between the germline ends. Germline CDR1 DFQATT, CDR2 SNEGSKA (reference sequence). The CDR3: CSARATGIQGYEQYF. In nucleotides, the CDR3 is TGCAGTGCTAGAGCCACAGGGATACAGGGCTACGAGCAGTACTTC.

For this clonotype: One junction end does not reproduce the germline sequence, and a read error may be involved. The chain is built from TRBV28 and TRBJ2-5; 9 bases align to TRBD2. Looked up from germline, CDR1 is MDHEN and CDR2 is SYDVKM. The CDR3 has 15 amino acids. CDR3 DNA sequence: TGTGCCAGCCGTTTAGCGGGGGCCCTCAAAGAGACCCAGTACTTC. Its translation is CASRLAGALKETQYF.

The table lists this clonotype with a count of one. The J gene is TRBJ2-3, the V gene TRBV20-1; 9 positions match TRBD2. In germline, CDR1 is DFQATT, CDR2 SNEGSKA (reference sequence). CDR3 length: 15 amino acids. V lost 0 bases to trimming and J lost 5 bases; unmatched junction nucleotides: 6. CDR3 DNA: TGCAGTGCTAGAGATGTGCTAGCGGGGCGAGATACGCAGTATTTT. Protein: CSARDVLAGRDTQYF.

This chain connects TRBV5-1 to TRBJ1-1, with TRBD1 matching over 10 bases. V gave up 4 bases and J gave up 3 bases; unmatched junction bases: 9. Germline CDR1 SGHRS, CDR2 YFSETQ. This CDR3 is 16 amino acids long. DNA of the CDR3: TGCGCCAGCAGCAGGCGGGACAGGGGTTGGGACACTGAAGCTTTCTTT. It encodes CASSRRDRGWDTEAFF.

Turning to this clonotype: A much bigger clone sits one base away, suggesting this may be a read error. In DNA form, the CDR3 reads TGTGCCAGCAGCTTGGATCCGGTATCCAGGCCGAACACCGGGGAGCTGTTTTTT. Translated: CASSLDPVSRPNTGELFF. The chain couples TRBV5-6 to TRBJ2-2; D remains unclear. V shed 0 bases and J shed 0 bases, with 15 bases lying between them. Germline assignment: CDR1 SGHDT and CDR2 YYEEEE. The CDR3 totals 18 residues.

In nucleotides, the CDR3 is TGCAGTGCCGCCTTCGGGGCGGGGGAGCAGTACTTC. Its protein product is CSAAFGAGEQYF. The gene calls are TRBV20-1 and TRBJ2-7; TRBD2 might be the D (6 bases). This CDR3 has 12 amino acids. Germline assignment: CDR1 DFQATT and CDR2 SNEGSKA (reference sequence). Between the trimmed V and J ends, which lost 6 bases and 7 bases, there was a span of 16 bases.

Written as DNA, the CDR3 is TGTGCCAGCAGTGAATTAACAGGCATGAACACTGAAGCTTTCTTT. Translating gives CASSELTGMNTEAFF. The chain links TRBV25-1 to TRBJ1-1; D is possibly TRBD1 (5 bases). The V gene lost 1 base and the J gene lost 0 bases, with 9 bases spanning the gap. CDR3 length: 15 amino acids. Germline V CDR1 and CDR2: MGHDK, SYGVNS.

This rearrangement joins TRBV19 to TRBJ1-6; the D gene is possibly TRBD1 (5 bases). Trimming took 5 bases from V and 15 from J, leaving 11 bases between them. The CDR3 loop spans 11 amino acids. From germline, CDR1 is LNHDA and CDR2 SQIVND (reference sequence). CDR3 loop: CASSPGTFLHF. The CDR3 nucleotides are TGTGCCAGTAGTCCCGGGACTTTCCTCCACTTT.

The rearrangement links TRBV9 to TRBJ2-2; D is perhaps TRBD1 (5 bases). Per the germline V gene, CDR1 is SGDLS and CDR2 is YYNGEE. This CDR3 has 14 residues. Deletions cut 3 bases from V and 4 bases from J, with 10 bases between. The CDR3 region is CASSALQVTGELFF. DNA for the CDR3: TGTGCCAGCAGCGCCCTACAGGTCACCGGGGAGCTGTTTTTT.

A word on this clonotype: A read error may account for a junction end that differs from germline. The chain links TRBV25-1 to TRBJ2-1, with TRBD2 matching 7 bases. The CDR3 covers 14 residues. Germline V lookup: CDR1 MGHDK, CDR2 SYGVNS. The CDR3, as DNA: TGTGCCAGCAGTGGAGCGGGGAACTACGATGAGCAGTTCTTC. Translating gives CASSGAGNYDEQFF.

This clonotype occurred many times. The rearrangement links TRBV4-2 to TRBJ2-1, with 7 bases fitting TRBD2. The length of the CDR3 is 16 residues. Looked up from germline, CDR1 is LGHNA and CDR2 is YNFKEQ. V was clipped by 2 bases and J by 2 bases; unmatched bases: 6. In DNA form, the CDR3 reads TGTGCCAGCAGCCAATACGGGGGGTCTACCTACAATGAGCAGTTCTTC. Encoded protein: CASSQYGGSTYNEQFF.